A single sample is the source of the 10 T cell receptor beta chains below, sequenced in a study of CD8 T cells in Susac syndrome. Random hexamers were used to reverse transcribe the RNA input (about 0.5 to 1 ug). TCRdb independently ran MiXCR on the immunoSEQ multiplex PCR reads; one entry per CDR3 protein. The profile shows some 200,000 distinct CDR3 sequences, around 95% of them singletons. The sequencing input was CD8+ T cells from PBMCs. These receptor sequences come from a human donor with Susac syndrome.

The chain uses TRBV11-2 and TRBJ2-7; 8 positions match TRBD2. V shed 1 base, J shed 5 bases, and the junction held 7 bases outside the gene matches. CDR1 SGHAT and CDR2 FQNNGV come from the germline V gene. CDR3 length: 15 residues. The CDR3 DNA reads TGTGCCAGCAGCTTAGCACTAGCGGTTGTACACGAGCAGTACTTC. It specifies CASSLALAVVHEQYF.

The chain employs TRBV27 and TRBJ2-3, with D tentatively TRBD1 (5 bases). Germline V gene sequence: CDR1 MNHEY, CDR2 SMNVEV (reference sequence). Trimming took 2 bases from V and 1 from J, leaving 13 bases between them. The CDR3 is 16 residues long. The chain's CDR3 is CASSLNTLGGTDTQYF. The CDR3 nucleotides are TGTGCCAGCAGTTTAAACACCCTAGGGGGCACAGATACGCAGTATTTT.

The rearrangement joins TRBV7-3 to TRBJ2-2; D not certain. Trimming stripped 1 base from V and 6 bases from J, with 3 bases between. Germline CDR1 and CDR2: SGHTA and FQGTGA. The CDR3 has 12 amino acids. The CDR3 region is CASSLIPGELFF. For the CDR3, the DNA is TGTGCCAGCAGCTTAATCCCCGGGGAGCTGTTTTTT.

V usage is TRBV7-9 and J usage is TRBJ2-3, with D perhaps matching TRBD2 (6 bases). The CDR3 has 16 residues. The ends were cut back, 1 base at V and 0 bases at J, with 11 bases in the middle. The germline gives CDR1 SEHNR, CDR2 FQNEAQ (reference sequence). The CDR3, as DNA: TGTGCCAGCAGCTTAGTCGGTCGGGAGAGCACAGATACGCAGTATTTT. Translation: CASSLVGRESTDTQYF.

This sequence joins TRBV9 and TRBJ2-1, with D maybe TRBD1 (5 bases). Germline V CDR1 and CDR2: SGDLS, YYNGEE. The CDR3 is 14 residues long. Trimming took off 4 bases at V and 7 bases at J, with 15 bases between the two ends. CDR3 residues: CASSPEQTENEQFF. The CDR3, as DNA: TGTGCCAGCAGCCCCGAGCAGACAGAAAATGAGCAGTTCTTC. Based on the CDR3 plus reference TRBV9 and TRBJ2-1, the full variable domain is DSGVTQTPKHLITATGQRVTLRCSPRSGDLSVYWYQQSLDQGLQFLIQYYNGEERAKGNILERFSAQQFPDLHSELNLSSLELGDSALYFCASSPEQTENEQFFGPGTRLTVL.

The CDR3 nucleotides are TGCGCCAGCAGCTCCCCTAGCGGGGACGCCTACGAGCAGTACTTC. Translating gives CASSSPSGDAYEQYF. The rearrangement links TRBV5-1 to TRBJ2-7, with 9 nucleotides matching TRBD2. V gave up 3 bases and J gave up 2 bases; unmatched junction bases: 6. Germline lookup yields CDR1 SGHRS and CDR2 YFSETQ. CDR3 length equals 15 residues. Full variable domain (rest looked up from reference TRBV5-1 and TRBJ2-7): KAGVTQTPRYLIKTRGQQVTLSCSPISGHRSVSWYQQTPGQGLQFLFEYFSETQRNKGNFPGRFSGRQFSNSRSEMNVSTLELGDSALYLCASSSPSGDAYEQYFGPGTRLTVT.

The chain couples TRBV2 to TRBJ1-6; the D is unclear. Germline-derived CDR1 and CDR2 are SNHLY and FYNNEI. The CDR3 runs 14 residues. V lost 7 bases and J 9 bases, leaving 16 bases between the germline ends. CDR3 sequence: CASTTGKGISPLHF. CDR3 DNA sequence: TGTGCCAGCACCACTGGGAAGGGTATTTCACCCCTCCACTTT.

The table lists this clonotype with a count of one. The gene calls are TRBV20-1 and TRBJ2-3, with D tentatively TRBD2 (5 bases). V was pared by 5 bases and J by 0 bases, with 9 bases between. The CDR3 runs to 13 residues. CDR1 is DFQATT, CDR2 SNEGSKA, per germline (reference sequence). The CDR3 loop is CSAYGGSTDTQYF. The CDR3 DNA reads TGCAGTGCTTATGGCGGGAGCACAGATACGCAGTATTTT.

The chain joins TRBV29-1 to TRBJ2-7, with 7 bases that match TRBD2. Per germline, CDR1 SQVTM and CDR2 ANQGSEA. This CDR3 has 12 amino acids. The CDR3 nucleotides read TGCAGTACCCGGGGGGTTTCCTACGAGCAGTACTTC. It codes for CSTRGVSYEQYF.

This clonotype was found once. The J gene is TRBJ2-6, the V gene TRBV12-3 or TRBV12-4; D is uncertain. Trimming left V 2 bases short and J 1 base short, with 15 bases between. The CDR3 covers 18 residues. CDR3 nucleotide sequence: TGTGCCAGCAGTTTACGCACAACCTCAATTTCTGGGGCCAACGTCCTGACTTTC. Protein: CASSLRTTSISGANVLTF.